A single sample gave rise to the 5 T cell receptor beta chains below, sequenced in a study of blood T cell repertoires in COVID-19. Here immunoSEQ multiplex PCR was the method, and the copy in TCRdb shows in-frame clones only, minus some. In the table there are hundreds of thousands of clones, around nine tenths of which are singletons. Sequencing input: PBMCs or T cells enriched from blood (not recorded which). Every receptor here comes from a woman between 45 and 60 years old with acute COVID-19.

The rearrangement joins TRBV4-1 to TRBJ2-7; a weak D match, TRBD1 (5 bases). This CDR3 region has 20 residues. The germline V gene has CDR1 MGHRA and CDR2 YSYEKL. Deletions cut 1 base from V and 3 bases from J, with 28 bases between. The CDR3 sequence: CASSQAVPLAGSLKIYEQYF. CDR3 sequence (DNA): TGCGCCAGCAGCCAAGCTGTTCCCTTGGCAGGGTCCCTAAAGATCTACGAGCAGTACTTC.

This clone showed up just once. Distinct nucleotide sequences in the sample also encode this CDR3. The V gene is TRBV7-2, the J gene TRBJ2-1; a possible D gene is TRBD1 (5 bases). Germline-derived CDR1 and CDR2 are SGHTA and FQGNSA. The CDR3 extends over 14 amino acids. V was pared by 2 bases and J by 0 bases, with 5 bases between. The CDR3 protein is CASSLRGSYNEQFF. CDR3 nucleotide sequence: TGTGCCAGCAGCTTAAGGGGCTCCTACAATGAGCAGTTCTTC.

This chain links TRBV28 with TRBJ2-7; 10 nucleotides match TRBD1. The J segment lost 1 base and the V segment lost 4 bases, leaving 4 bases of the junction unmatched. Germline CDR1 MDHEN, CDR2 SYDVKM. The CDR3 runs 15 residues. In DNA, the CDR3 is TGTGCCAGCAGTTCGGGACAGGGGATGTCCTACGAGCAGTACTTC. Its protein is CASSSGQGMSYEQYF.

This clone is a singleton in its sample. The V gene is TRBV9, the J gene TRBJ2-7; TRBD2 is a possible D gene (6 bases). With 4 bases removed from V and 4 bases from J, the gap between germline ends came to 12 bases. CDR3 length: 13 amino acids. CDR1 and CDR2 from the germline V gene are SGDLS and YYNGEE. The DNA for the CDR3 is TGTGCCAGCAGCCGCGGGGTCTCGTACGAGCAGTACTTC. Its translation is CASSRGVSYEQYF.

The chain recombines TRBV5-1 with TRBJ2-1, with a tentative D call TRBD1 (6 bases). This CDR3 spans 15 amino acids. V lost 3 bases, J lost 8 bases, and 18 bases lay in between. Germline assignment: CDR1 SGHRS and CDR2 YFSETQ. In DNA, the CDR3 is TGCGCCAGCAGCTCCGACTGGCTTGGGGGCGATGAGCAGTTCTTC. Its translation is CASSSDWLGGDEQFF.